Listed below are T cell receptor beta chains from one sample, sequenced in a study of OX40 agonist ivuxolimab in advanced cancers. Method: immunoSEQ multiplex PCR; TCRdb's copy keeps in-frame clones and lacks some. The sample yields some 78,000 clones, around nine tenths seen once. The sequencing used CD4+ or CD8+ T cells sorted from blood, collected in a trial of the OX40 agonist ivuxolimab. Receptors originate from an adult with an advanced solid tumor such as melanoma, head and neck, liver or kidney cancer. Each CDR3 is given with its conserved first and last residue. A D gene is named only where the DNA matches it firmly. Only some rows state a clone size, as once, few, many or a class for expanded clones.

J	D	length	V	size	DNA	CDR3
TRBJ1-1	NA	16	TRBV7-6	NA	TGTGCCAGCTCTCTGGGGGAACGGGTGGGGAACACTGAAGCTTTCTTT	CASSLGERVGNTEAFF
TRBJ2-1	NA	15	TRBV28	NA	TGTGCCAGCACCTACCCCGGCCAGGTGAAGGGTGAGCAGTTCTTC	CASTYPGQVKGEQFF
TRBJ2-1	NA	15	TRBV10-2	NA	TGCGCCAGCAGTGATGGGGGGATCGCCTCGAGTGAGCAGTTCTTC	CASSDGGIASSEQFF
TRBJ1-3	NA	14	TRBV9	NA	TGTGCCAGCAGCGTAGTCGCAGCCGCGAACACCATATATTTT	CASSVVAAANTIYF
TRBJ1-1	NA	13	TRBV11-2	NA	TGTGCCAGCAGCTTCGCTCAAAACACTGAAGCTTTCTTT	CASSFAQNTEAFF
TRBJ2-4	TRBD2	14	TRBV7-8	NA	TGTGCCAGCAGCTCGACCCCGGGAGGGGACATTCAGTACTTC	CASSSTPGGDIQYF
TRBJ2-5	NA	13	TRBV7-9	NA	TGTGCCAGCAGAGGACAGAATCAAGAGACCCAGTACTTC	CASRGQNQETQYF
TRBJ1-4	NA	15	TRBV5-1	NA	TGCGCCAGCAGCTTGGACGGACAGACTAATGAAAAACTGTTTTTT	CASSLDGQTNEKLFF
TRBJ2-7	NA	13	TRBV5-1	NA	TGCGCCAGCAGCCCTAGCTCGGGGCTCGAGCAGTACTTC	CASSPSSGLEQYF
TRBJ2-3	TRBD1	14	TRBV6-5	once	TGTGCCAGCAGGGTCCCGGGACAGGGATTCAAGCAGTATTTT	CASRVPGQGFKQYF
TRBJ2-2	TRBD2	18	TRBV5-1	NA	TGCGCCAGCAGCTTGAGGCCGGGCGGGGGATCGAACACCGGGGAGCTGTTTTTT	CASSLRPGGGSNTGELFF
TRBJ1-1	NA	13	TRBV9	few	TGTGCCAGCAGCGGCCACAAGAACACTGAAGCTTTCTTT	CASSGHKNTEAFF
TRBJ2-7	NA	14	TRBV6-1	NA	TGTGCCAGCAGTGAAGAGGCGGCCTACTACGAGCAGTACTTC	CASSEEAAYYEQYF
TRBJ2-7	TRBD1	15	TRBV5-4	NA	TGTGCCAGCAGCAGTGGGACAGCCGACTCCTACGAGCAGTACTTC	CASSSGTADSYEQYF
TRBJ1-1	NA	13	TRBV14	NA	TGTGCCAGCAGCCAAGTTTTGAACACTGAAGCTTTCTTT	CASSQVLNTEAFF
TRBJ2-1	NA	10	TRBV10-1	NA	TGCGCCAGCCCGGACAATGAGCAGTTCTTC	CASPDNEQFF
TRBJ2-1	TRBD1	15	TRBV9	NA	TGTGCCAGCAGCGTAGCTGGACAGGTAGGCAATGAGCAGTTCTTC	CASSVAGQVGNEQFF
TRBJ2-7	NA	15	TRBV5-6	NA	TGTGCCAGCAGCTTGGCCTATGGCAGCCGGACCGGCCGGTACTTC	CASSLAYGSRTGRYF
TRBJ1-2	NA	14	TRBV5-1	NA	TGCGCCAGCAGCTTACCGACGGATGACTATGGCTACACCTTC	CASSLPTDDYGYTF